One and the same sample provided the 8 T cell receptor beta chains below, sequenced in a study of blood T cell repertoires in COVID-19. Sequenced by immunoSEQ multiplex PCR; TCRdb stores in-frame clones only, minus some. The table records about 480,000 clones, less than 90% of them present only once. Sequencing used PBMCs or T cells enriched from blood (not recorded which). The receptors come from a woman aged 55-69 years who had recovered from COVID-19.

This sequence joins TRBV20-1 and TRBJ2-7, with TRBD2 identical over 9 bases. From germline, CDR1 is DFQATT and CDR2 SNEGSKA (reference sequence). The CDR3 is 14 residues long. With 3 bases clipped from V and 4 bases from J, the junction kept 7 bases outside the gene matches. The CDR3 reads CSASPPSGEYEQYF. Here the CDR3 DNA reads TGCAGTGCTAGTCCCCCTAGCGGGGAGTACGAGCAGTACTTC.

This clone was counted once. One junction end disagrees with the germline gene, perhaps due to a read error. The chain joins TRBV24-1 to TRBJ1-5; 9 nucleotides align to TRBD1. The CDR3 loop spans 16 amino acids. Germline CDR1 is KGHDR and CDR2 is SFDVKD. In DNA form, the CDR3 reads TGTACCACCAGTGATCCGGGACAGGGATCCAATCAGCCCCAGCATTTT. Its protein is CTTSDPGQGSNQPQHF.

This chain connects TRBV19 to TRBJ2-1, with 8 bases identical to TRBD2. J lost 7 bases, V lost 6 bases, and 8 bases had no gene match. Germline V lookup: CDR1 LNHDA, CDR2 SQIVND (reference sequence). The CDR3 has 14 residues. CDR3 amino acids: CASSLREGRNEQFF. The CDR3 coding sequence is TGTGCCAGTAGCCTCCGGGAGGGGAGGAATGAGCAGTTCTTC.

Only one count was recorded for this clone. This chain links TRBV5-5 with TRBJ1-1; no clear D. Germline-derived CDR1 and CDR2 are SGHKS and YYEKEE (reference sequence). Trimming pared 1 base from V and 0 bases from J, leaving 13 bases between. The length of the CDR3 is 16 residues. The DNA for the CDR3 is TGTGCCAGCAGCTTGACATTGACACCTATGAACACTGAAGCTTTCTTT. This gives the protein CASSLTLTPMNTEAFF.

V is TRBV6-4 and J is TRBJ2-1; TRBD2 might be the D (5 bases). The V end was cut by 9 bases, the J end by 2 bases, with 11 bases between. The CDR3 has 13 residues. Germline CDR1 is MRHNA and CDR2 is SNTAGT. CDR3 sequence: CASPDGAYNEQFF. The DNA for the CDR3 is TGTGCCAGTCCGGACGGGGCCTACAATGAGCAGTTCTTC.

The chain links TRBV7-2 to TRBJ1-4; weak D call: TRBD1 (5 bases). The CDR3 loop spans 12 amino acids. CDR1 and CDR2 (germline): SGHTA, FQGNSA. Trimming shortened V by 2 bases and J by 10 bases, and 8 bases separated the two germline ends. CDR3 amino acids: CASSLQGGKLFF. The DNA for the CDR3 is TGTGCCAGCAGCTTACAGGGAGGAAAACTGTTTTTT.

The chain is built from TRBV9 and TRBJ1-5, with D perhaps TRBD1 (6 bases). The CDR3 has 16 residues. The germline V gene has CDR1 SGDLS and CDR2 YYNGEE. Trimming took off 10 bases at V and 5 bases at J, with 25 bases between the two ends. Here the CDR3 reads CAWRTVFTNWDQPQHF. The DNA of the CDR3 is TGTGCCTGGCGGACAGTCTTTACTAATTGGGATCAGCCCCAGCATTTT.

Written as DNA, the CDR3 is TGTGCCACCAGTGATCACGGACAGGGAATAAATGGCTACACCTTC. As protein: CATSDHGQGINGYTF. The chain employs TRBV24-1 and TRBJ1-2; 8 nucleotides agree with TRBD1. With V trimmed by 3 bases and J by 6 bases, 8 bases remained unmatched. Germline V gene data show CDR1 as KGHDR and CDR2 as SFDVKD. This CDR3 comprises 15 residues.